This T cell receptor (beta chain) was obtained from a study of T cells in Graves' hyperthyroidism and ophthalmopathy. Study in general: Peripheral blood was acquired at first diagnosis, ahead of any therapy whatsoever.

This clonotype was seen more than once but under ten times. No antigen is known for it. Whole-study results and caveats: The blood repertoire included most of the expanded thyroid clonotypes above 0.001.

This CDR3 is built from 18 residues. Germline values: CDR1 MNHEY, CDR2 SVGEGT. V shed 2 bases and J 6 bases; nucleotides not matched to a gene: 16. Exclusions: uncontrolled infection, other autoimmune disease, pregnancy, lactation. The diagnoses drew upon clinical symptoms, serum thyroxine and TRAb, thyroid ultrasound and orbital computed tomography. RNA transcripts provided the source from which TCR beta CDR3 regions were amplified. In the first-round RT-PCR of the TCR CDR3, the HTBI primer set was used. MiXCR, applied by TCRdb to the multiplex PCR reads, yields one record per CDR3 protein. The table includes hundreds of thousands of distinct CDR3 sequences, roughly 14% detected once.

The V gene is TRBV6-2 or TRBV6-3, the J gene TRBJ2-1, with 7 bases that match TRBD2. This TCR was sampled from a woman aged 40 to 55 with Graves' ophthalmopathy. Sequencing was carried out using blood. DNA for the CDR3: TGTGCCAGCAGTTACCTGAGAGGACGGGCTAGCGGAGCCAATGAGCAGTTCTTC. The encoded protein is CASSYLRGRASGANEQFF.